What follows are 9 T cell receptor beta chains derived from one specimen sequenced in a study of cytomegalovirus exposure and HLA in healthy donors. Amplification used 60 Vbeta primers and 13 Jbeta primers. The repertoire was sequenced with immunoSEQ multiplex PCR; TCRdb's copy has only in-frame clones and lacks some. This table has about 160,000 clones, about 83% appearing once. The sequenced material came from PBMCs. All receptors derive from a man aged 40-49 years in good health and CMV-seropositive.

V usage is TRBV10-3 and J usage is TRBJ1-2; D is possibly TRBD1 (6 bases). This CDR3 has 13 residues. The germline gives CDR1 ENHRY, CDR2 SYGVKD. V was clipped by 11 bases and J by 3 bases, with 16 bases between them. CDR3 in DNA: TGTGCCTCCAAGAGTGGACAGCACTATGGCTACACCTTC. Its protein is CASKSGQHYGYTF.

The V and J genes are TRBV21-1 and TRBJ2-7; the D call in the table, TRBD2, was not verified against the DNA. TRBV21-1 is an annotated pseudogene. The CDR3 runs 18 residues. The CDR3 nucleotides read TGTGCCAGCAGCAAAGCGCGTGGGACTAGCGGGAGAAGGTACGAGCAGTACTTC. Its protein product is CASSKARGTSGRRYEQYF.

This rearrangement joins TRBV19 to TRBJ2-5; 9 positions match TRBD1. Losses at the gene ends were 5 bases for V and 4 bases for J; bases not matched to a gene: 20. Germline lookup yields CDR1 LNHDA and CDR2 SQIVND (reference sequence). The CDR3 consists of 19 residues. The CDR3 reads CASSPRDREGLFFGETQYF. The CDR3 coding sequence is TGTGCCAGTAGTCCCCGGGACAGGGAAGGGCTATTTTTTGGAGAGACCCAGTACTTC.

This clone was recorded once. The chain carries TRBV2 and TRBJ1-5; D not certain. Germline CDR1 and CDR2: SNHLY and FYNNEI. The CDR3 is 13 amino acids. Trimming cost V 1 base and J 6 bases, with 7 bases left between them. The CDR3 is CASSEVRSQPQHF. The CDR3 DNA reads TGTGCCAGCAGTGAAGTGAGGAGTCAGCCCCAGCATTTT.

This CDR3 is CASSSAGAFTQYF. Written as DNA, the CDR3 is TGTGCCAGCAGTTCGGCGGGAGCTTTCACGCAGTATTTT. The chain employs TRBV6-1 and TRBJ2-3; the match to TRBD2 covers 7 bases. J lost 9 bases, V lost 5 bases, and 8 bases had no gene match. The CDR3 runs 13 residues. Germline V gene sequence: CDR1 MNHNS, CDR2 SASEGT.

This clone was observed a single time. The chain joins TRBV6-5 to TRBJ2-7, with 8 bases lining up with TRBD1. CDR3 length: 13 amino acids. Germline V gives CDR1 MNHEY, CDR2 SVGAGI. Unmatched junction bases numbered 3, after V lost 8 bases and J lost 0 bases. Here the CDR3 reads CASSDRVSYEQYF. CDR3 nucleotides: TGTGCCAGCTCGGACAGGGTCTCCTACGAGCAGTACTTC.

Note on this clone: One end of the junction is discordant with germline, which a read error may explain. The DNA of the CDR3 is TGTGCTAGTGGTGGGACAGGGGACACCAAAAACAGTCAGTACTTC. This translates into CASGGTGDTKNSQYF. The chain couples TRBV12-5 to TRBJ2-4, with TRBD1 identical over 10 bases. Germline V CDR1 and CDR2: LGHNT, FRNRAP. The CDR3 loop spans 15 amino acids.

This chain connects TRBV7-9 to TRBJ2-5; 7 bases agree with TRBD2. The CDR3 covers 15 residues. Germline-derived CDR1 and CDR2 are SEHNR and FQNEAQ (reference sequence). With V trimmed by 0 bases and J by 4 bases, 5 bases remained unmatched. The CDR3 sequence is CASSLAGGPTETQYF. DNA of the CDR3: TGTGCCAGCAGCTTAGCGGGAGGGCCAACAGAGACCCAGTACTTC.

This chain links TRBV10-3 with TRBJ2-1; D is undetermined. This CDR3 contains 13 residues. Germline CDR1 and CDR2: ENHRY and SYGVKD. V was pared by 7 bases and J by 7 bases, with 14 bases between. The CDR3: CAITWATGNEQFF. In nucleotides, the CDR3 is TGTGCCATCACGTGGGCCACCGGTAATGAGCAGTTCTTC.